This TCR beta chain was captured by sequencing in a study of OX40 agonist ivuxolimab in advanced cancers. Across the whole study: Dose-escalation patients had hepatocellular carcinoma, melanoma, renal cell or head and neck cancer.

TCRdb keeps only in-frame clones here, not all; method: immunoSEQ multiplex PCR. The table has 65,000 to 95,000 clones, 85% to 90% seen once. Study outcomes and limitations: More expanded clones were seen, on average, in CD8+ T cells than in CD4+. Among patients with partial responses at 0.1-3.0 mg/kg, clonal expansion was among the lowest.

Concerning this clone: What it binds is unknown.

It was autoimmune disease history or systemic immunosuppression that excluded patients. J lost 10 bases, V lost 1 base, and 8 bases had no gene match. Germline lookup yields CDR1 SGHNT and CDR2 YENEEA. The CDR3 covers 15 residues. The sequence came from an adult with an advanced solid tumor such as melanoma, head and neck, liver or kidney cancer. The chain carries TRBV11-3 and TRBJ2-1; the match to TRBD2 covers 9 bases. The sequencing used CD4+ or CD8+ T cells sorted from blood, collected in a trial of the OX40 agonist ivuxolimab. CDR3 in DNA: TGTGCCAGCAGCTTAGGGGTAGCGGGGGCCGGGGAGCAGTTCTTC. It codes for CASSLGVAGAGEQFF.